Presented here are 16 T cell receptor beta chains from one specimen sequenced in a study of T cell responses to AZD1222 COVID-19 vaccine. TCRdb's table, derived via immunoSEQ multiplex PCR, lists solely in-frame clones and lacks some. The table includes over 120,000 clones, more than 85% detected once. The sequences come from peripheral blood, collected on day 0 of AZD1222 vaccination. These receptors originate from an adult in good health.

This rearrangement joins TRBV7-2 to TRBJ2-4; possibly TRBD1 or TRBD2 for D (5 bases each). The germline V gene encodes CDR1 SGHTA and CDR2 FQGNSA. With 1 base removed from V and 7 bases from J, the gap between germline ends came to 11 bases. This CDR3 is 14 amino acids long. The CDR3 region is CASSLVGTGNIQYF. The CDR3 DNA reads as TGTGCCAGCAGCTTAGTCGGGACGGGGAACATTCAGTACTTC.

The CDR3 DNA sequence: TGTGCCAGCAGGAGAGCGGGGGATACGCAGTATTTT. Encoded protein: CASRRAGDTQYF. The chain links TRBV6-5 to TRBJ2-3, with 7 bases fitting TRBD2. CDR1 is MNHEY and CDR2 is SVGAGI in the germline V gene. V lost 6 bases, J lost 6 bases, and 3 bases stayed unmatched. The CDR3 runs 12 residues.

The V gene is TRBV9, the J gene TRBJ2-3; D possibly corresponds to TRBD2 (5 bases). The V and J ends lost 4 bases and 3 bases respectively, with 15 bases between them. There are 15 residues in the CDR3. Looked up from germline, CDR1 is SGDLS and CDR2 is YYNGEE. CDR3: CASSFRDSHTDTQYF. CDR3 DNA sequence: TGTGCCAGCAGCTTTCGGGATTCGCATACAGATACGCAGTATTTT.

The chain employs TRBV25-1 and TRBJ2-7; a possible D gene is TRBD1 (5 bases). V lost 0 bases and J 2 bases, leaving 5 bases between the germline ends. The CDR3 extends over 13 amino acids. The germline CDR1 and CDR2 sequences are MGHDK and SYGVNS. The CDR3 sequence: CASSEYRAYEQYF. The CDR3 DNA reads TGTGCCAGCAGTGAATACAGGGCCTACGAGCAGTACTTC.

The CDR3 DNA sequence: TGTGCCAGCTCACCACCGTCAGGGGATGGAGCTTTCTTT. Residues: CASSPPSGDGAFF. The genes are TRBV18 and TRBJ1-1; D might be TRBD1 (6 bases). CDR1 KGHSH and CDR2 LQKENI come from the germline V gene. This CDR3 spans 13 amino acids. V was trimmed by 0 bases and J by 10 bases, leaving 12 bases between them.

V and J are TRBV4-1 and TRBJ2-5; perhaps TRBD2 as D (7 bases). Trimming stripped 0 bases from V and 4 bases from J, with 15 bases between. The germline gives CDR1 MGHRA, CDR2 YSYEKL. This CDR3 region has 16 residues. The CDR3 sequence is CASSQEQGGFGETQYF. Written as DNA, the CDR3 is TGCGCCAGCAGCCAAGAACAGGGAGGGTTTGGAGAGACCCAGTACTTC.

The CDR3: CASSEGVRWNTEAFF. DNA for the CDR3: TGTGCCAGCAGTGAAGGAGTCAGATGGAACACTGAAGCTTTCTTT. The rearrangement links TRBV6-1 to TRBJ1-1; D unresolved. The V gene's germline CDR1 is MNHNS and CDR2 SASEGT. The CDR3 extends over 15 amino acids. V dropped 1 base and J dropped 1 base, with 10 bases sitting between them.

The rearrangement joins TRBV7-9 to TRBJ2-5, with D hard to call. With 4 bases removed from V and 2 bases from J, the gap between germline ends came to 14 bases. Germline CDR1 reads SEHNR; CDR2 reads FQNEAQ (reference sequence). The CDR3 spans 15 residues. Written as DNA, the CDR3 is TGTGCCAGCAGCTCTACAGTATGGGGACAAGAGACCCAGTACTTC. Translated, it gives CASSSTVWGQETQYF.

This clone came up once. This rearrangement joins TRBV24-1 to TRBJ2-5; 10 bases agree with TRBD2. The J segment lost 4 bases and the V segment lost 5 bases, leaving 6 bases of the junction unmatched. This CDR3 contains 15 residues. Per the germline V gene, CDR1 is KGHDR and CDR2 is SFDVKD. CDR3 coding DNA: TGTGCCACCAGTGGTTCCCTAGCGGGGGCAGAGACCCAGTACTTC. Protein product: CATSGSLAGAETQYF.

The rearrangement uses TRBV7-2 and TRBJ1-2; 10 bases map to TRBD1. This CDR3 has 15 residues. Trimming took 5 bases from V and 4 from J; bases not matched to a gene: 7. Germline CDR1 and CDR2: SGHTA and FQGNSA. CDR3 nucleotides: TGTGCCAGCAGCAATCGACAGGGGGCGAGCTATGGCTACACCTTC. Protein sequence: CASSNRQGASYGYTF.

CDR3 sequence reads: CSASRGNRNTEAFF. In DNA, the CDR3 is TGCAGTGCCAGTAGGGGAAACAGGAACACTGAAGCTTTCTTT. The chain couples TRBV20-1 to TRBJ1-1; tentative D call: TRBD1 (5 bases). Trimming took off 6 bases at V and 1 base at J, with 15 bases between the two ends. CDR1 DFQATT and CDR2 SNEGSKA come from the germline V gene (reference sequence). There are 14 residues in the CDR3.

J is TRBJ1-5 and V is TRBV10-3; 9 bases fit TRBD1. V gave up 3 bases and J gave up 4 bases; unmatched junction bases: 25. The germline CDR1 and CDR2 sequences are ENHRY and SYGVKD. The CDR3 spans 22 residues. The CDR3 DNA follows: TGTGCCATCAGTGACCACCCCACGGTGGGACAGGGTGCGGCCAGCCCGAATCAGCCCCAGCATTTT. Residues: CAISDHPTVGQGAASPNQPQHF.

This chain links TRBV28 with TRBJ1-6; D not certain. V lost 6 bases and J lost 0, with 6 bases in between. The CDR3 runs to 14 residues. The germline V gene has CDR1 MDHEN and CDR2 SYDVKM. CDR3 in amino acids: CASRMSSYNSPLHF. The DNA for the CDR3 is TGTGCCAGCAGGATGAGCTCCTATAATTCACCCCTCCACTTT. Together with reference TRBV28 and TRBJ1-6, the CDR3 gives the full variable domain: DVKVTQSSRYLVKRTGEKVFLECVQDMDHENMFWYRQDPGLGLRLIYFSYDVKMKEKGDIPEGYSVSREKKERFSLILESASTNQTSMYLCASRMSSYNSPLHFGNGTRLTVT.

The chain has TRBV18 and TRBJ1-2, with D unresolved. This CDR3 is 14 amino acids long. V lost 5 bases, J lost 2 bases, and 12 bases lay in between. Germline CDR1 KGHSH, CDR2 LQKENI. The CDR3 here is CASSSVTLNYGYTF. The CDR3 DNA follows: TGTGCCAGCTCATCCGTTACATTGAACTATGGCTACACCTTC.

The table lists this clone with a count of one. J is TRBJ1-2 and V is TRBV19, with unresolved D. Germline CDR1 reads LNHDA; CDR2 reads SQIVND (reference sequence). Trimming pared 5 bases from V and 5 bases from J, leaving 9 bases between. The CDR3 has 12 residues. This CDR3 reads CASSVGAYGYTF. As DNA, the CDR3 is TGTGCCAGTAGTGTTGGAGCTTATGGCTACACCTTC.

The rearrangement joins TRBV14 to TRBJ2-1, with TRBD2 identical over 13 bases. The V and J ends lost 4 bases and 8 bases, in that order; junction bases with no gene match: 5. Germline V gene sequence: CDR1 SGHDN, CDR2 FVKESK. There are 15 residues in the CDR3. The CDR3 DNA reads TGTGCCAGCAGCCGCTTGACTAGCGGGGGGCATGAGCAGTTCTTC. Protein: CASSRLTSGGHEQFF.